One sample yielded the 9 T cell receptor beta chains listed below, sequenced in a study of CD8 T cells in ankylosing spondylitis. Study-level points and caveats: Ankylosing spondylitis blood appeared to be characterized by a TCR beta motif of eight highly homologous variants.

In TCRdb, the 5' RACE reads were re-called with MiXCR into one record per CDR3 protein. The repertoire holds 700,000 to 850,000 distinct CDR3 sequences, with around 11% as singletons. These receptors' antigens are unknown. The sequenced sample was blood, either unsorted or a sorted T cell fraction (not recorded which). The receptors come from a male donor with ankylosing spondylitis.

The rearrangement joins TRBV5-1 to TRBJ1-1; maybe TRBD1 (5 bases). The CDR3 extends over 15 amino acids. Germline V gene lookup returns CDR1 SGHRS and CDR2 YFSETQ. Deletions cut 0 bases from V and 1 base from J, with 10 bases between. CDR3 in amino acids: CASSLGLGGNTEAFF. The DNA for the CDR3 is TGCGCCAGCAGCTTGGGATTGGGGGGGAACACTGAAGCTTTCTTT.

The V gene is TRBV6-1, the J gene TRBJ2-3; 9 bases agree with TRBD1. The CDR3 runs 14 residues. The germline V gene has CDR1 MNHNS and CDR2 SASEGT. V lost 6 bases and J lost 3; bases outside the gene matches: 4. This CDR3 reads CASRRDRVTDTQYF. The CDR3 DNA follows: TGTGCCAGCAGAAGGGACAGGGTGACAGATACGCAGTATTTT.

The chain has TRBV10-3 and TRBJ2-1; TRBD2 agrees at 7 bases. The germline V gene has CDR1 ENHRY and CDR2 SYGVKD. The J segment lost 4 bases and the V segment lost 8 bases, leaving 5 bases of the junction unmatched. This CDR3 has 13 amino acids. The CDR3, as DNA: TGTGCCATCGGTGGGACTATTTACAATGAGCAGTTCTTC. Protein: CAIGGTIYNEQFF.

The J gene is TRBJ2-1, the V gene TRBV5-1; the D gene is possibly TRBD1 (6 bases). The CDR3 contains 15 residues. Germline V lookup: CDR1 SGHRS, CDR2 YFSETQ. The V end lost 4 bases, the J end lost 9 bases, and 20 bases lay between the germline ends. CDR3 residues: CASSKAKQGQGEQFF. The CDR3 nucleotides are TGCGCCAGCAGCAAGGCTAAACAGGGTCAGGGTGAGCAGTTCTTC.

Many counts were recorded for this clonotype. The CDR3 loop reads CASSQDRGQGVTDTQYF. CDR3 nucleotides: TGCGCCAGCAGCCAAGATCGCGGACAGGGGGTTACAGATACGCAGTATTTT. The V call is TRBV4-3, the J call TRBJ2-3; the match to TRBD1 covers 10 bases. With 0 bases clipped from V and 3 bases from J, the junction kept 6 bases outside the gene matches. CDR1 is LGHNA and CDR2 is YSLEER in the germline V gene. The CDR3 length is 17 residues.

This clonotype appeared a few times. The chain employs TRBV6-6 and TRBJ1-1; D is ambiguous. Trimming took 2 bases from V and 1 from J, leaving 5 bases between them. The V gene's germline CDR1 is MNHNY and CDR2 SVGAGI (reference sequence). This CDR3 has 13 residues. CDR3 bases: TGTGCCAGCAGTTACGACCCGAACACTGAAGCTTTCTTT. It is translated as CASSYDPNTEAFF.

The chain joins TRBV6-1 to TRBJ2-4; 14 positions match TRBD2. With 7 bases clipped from V and 8 bases from J, the junction kept 4 bases outside the gene matches. Germline CDR1 MNHNS, CDR2 SASEGT. This CDR3 has 14 amino acids. CDR3 residues: CASTRLAGGDIQYF. The CDR3 DNA follows: TGTGCCAGCACCCGACTAGCGGGAGGGGACATTCAGTACTTC.

The chain employs TRBV7-9 and TRBJ1-4; no firm D call. CDR3 length equals 14 residues. With 2 bases removed from V and 5 bases from J, the gap between germline ends came to 9 bases. CDR1 is SEHNR and CDR2 is FQNEAQ in the germline V gene (reference sequence). CDR3 amino acids: CASSLRQINEKLFF. CDR3 nucleotides: TGTGCCAGCAGCTTACGGCAGATCAATGAAAAACTGTTTTTT.

The rearrangement joins TRBV7-2 to TRBJ2-3; D possibly corresponds to TRBD2 (6 bases). In germline, CDR1 is SGHTA, CDR2 FQGNSA. Trimming stripped 2 bases from V and 8 bases from J, with 20 bases between. This CDR3 region has 16 residues. CDR3 sequence (DNA): TGTGCCAGCAGCTTATGGGCAGGGACTCGCTCCGTTACGCAGTATTTT. It translates to CASSLWAGTRSVTQYF.